The source of this T cell receptor beta chain is a study of cytomegalovirus exposure and HLA in healthy donors. The CDR3 is 14 residues long. Deletions cut 0 bases from V and 8 bases from J, with 10 bases between. Germline loops: CDR1 SGHTA, CDR2 FQGTGA. Primers: 60 Vbeta forward and 13 Jbeta reverse. The method was immunoSEQ multiplex PCR; TCRdb's version includes in-frame clones alone and lacks a portion of them. The sample yields 60,000 to 90,000 clones, around 84% seen once. The sequenced material came from PBMCs. This chain links TRBV7-3 with TRBJ2-2; TRBD2 might be the D (6 bases). This clonotype was obtained from a man in his 70s in good health and CMV-seropositive. The chain's CDR3 is CASSLTGGAGELFF. DNA for the CDR3: TGTGCCAGCAGCTTAACCGGAGGGGCTGGGGAGCTGTTTTTT.